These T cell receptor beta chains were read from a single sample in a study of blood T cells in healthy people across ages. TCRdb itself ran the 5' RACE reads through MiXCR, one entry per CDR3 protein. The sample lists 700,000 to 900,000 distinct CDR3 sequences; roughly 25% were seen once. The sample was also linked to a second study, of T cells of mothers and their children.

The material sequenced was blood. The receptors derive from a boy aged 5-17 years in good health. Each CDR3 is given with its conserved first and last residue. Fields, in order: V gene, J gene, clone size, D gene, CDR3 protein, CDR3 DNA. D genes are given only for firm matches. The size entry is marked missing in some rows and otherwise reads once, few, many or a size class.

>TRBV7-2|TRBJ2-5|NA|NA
CASSLQSGSGTQYF
TGTGCCAGCAGCTTACAGTCGGGGTCAGGGACCCAGTACTTC
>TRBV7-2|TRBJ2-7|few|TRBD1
CASSPGQVGSEGHEQYF
TGTGCCAGCAGCCCTGGACAGGTGGGCTCGGAAGGGCACGAGCAGTACTTC
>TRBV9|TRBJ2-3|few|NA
CASSDRTNHGGRRTDTQYF
TGTGCCAGCAGCGACCGGACTAACCACGGGGGCAGACGCACAGATACGCAGTATTTT
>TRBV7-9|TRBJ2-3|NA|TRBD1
CASSGRDRRTDTQYF
TGTGCCAGCAGCGGCCGGGACAGGAGGACAGATACGCAGTATTTT
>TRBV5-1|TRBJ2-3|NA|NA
CASSLGLSPDTQYF
TGCGCCAGCAGCTTGGGACTATCGCCAGATACGCAGTATTTT
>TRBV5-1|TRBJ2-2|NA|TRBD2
CASSGGTNTGELFF
TGCGCCAGCTCGGGGGGGACGAACACCGGGGAGCTGTTTTTT
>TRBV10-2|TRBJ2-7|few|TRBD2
CASRPGLERSEQYF
TGCGCCAGCAGGCCGGGACTAGAGAGATCCGAGCAGTACTTC
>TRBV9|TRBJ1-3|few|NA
CASSVGISGNTIYF
TGTGCCAGCAGCGTAGGGATCTCTGGAAACACCATATATTTT
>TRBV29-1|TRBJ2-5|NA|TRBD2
CSAREQRGTETQYF
TGCAGCGCCAGGGAGCAGCGGGGGACGGAGACCCAGTACTTC
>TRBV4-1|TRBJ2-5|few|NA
CASSQATGETQYF
TGCGCCAGCAGCCAGGCGACGGGGGAGACCCAGTACTTC
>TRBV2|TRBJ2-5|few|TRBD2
CASKRLAGGETQYF
TGTGCCAGCAAGCGATTAGCGGGGGGAGAGACCCAGTACTTC
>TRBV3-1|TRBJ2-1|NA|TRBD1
CASSPSGGKEKQFF
TGTGCCAGCAGCCCATCAGGGGGAAAAGAGAAGCAGTTCTTC
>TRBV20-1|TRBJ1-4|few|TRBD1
CSARPQGAGYEKLFF
TGCAGTGCTAGACCACAGGGGGCTGGGTATGAAAAACTGTTTTTT
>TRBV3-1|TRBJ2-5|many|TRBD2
CASSPGGQETQYF
TGTGCCAGCAGCCCCGGGGGGCAAGAGACCCAGTACTTC
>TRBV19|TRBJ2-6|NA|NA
CASLGRSGANVLTF
TGTGCCTCCCTTGGAAGGTCTGGGGCCAACGTCCTGACTTTC
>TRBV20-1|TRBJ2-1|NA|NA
CSAPGRTGSYNEQFF
TGCAGTGCCCCTGGCCGTACGGGTTCCTACAATGAGCAGTTCTTC
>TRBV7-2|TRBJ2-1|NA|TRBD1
CASSGTGVAYNEQFF
TGTGCCAGCAGCGGTACAGGGGTGGCCTACAATGAGCAGTTCTTC
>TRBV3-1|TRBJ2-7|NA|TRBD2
CASSPLFGTSGGEQYF
TGTGCCAGCAGTCCCCTCTTCGGGACTAGCGGGGGTGAGCAGTACTTC
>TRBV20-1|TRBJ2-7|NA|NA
CSVISRRYEQYF
TGCAGTGTTATTTCCAGGCGGTACGAGCAGTACTTC
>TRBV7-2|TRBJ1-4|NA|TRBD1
CASSFPTGMGTNEKLFF
TGTGCCAGCAGCTTCCCGACAGGGATGGGAACTAATGAAAAACTGTTTTTT
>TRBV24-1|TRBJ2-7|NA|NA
CATRPEAFGLHEQYF
TGTGCCACCAGACCTGAGGCCTTCGGTCTCCACGAGCAGTACTTC
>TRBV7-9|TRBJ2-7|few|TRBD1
CASSLGRRDRGRYEQYF
TGTGCCAGCAGCTTAGGCCGACGGGACAGGGGACGTTACGAGCAGTACTTC
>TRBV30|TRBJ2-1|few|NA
CAWTGDSYNEQFF
TGTGCCTGGACAGGGGACTCCTACAATGAGCAGTTCTTC
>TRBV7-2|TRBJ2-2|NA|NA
CASSLVLGELFF
TGTGCCAGCAGCTTAGTCCTCGGGGAGCTGTTTTTT
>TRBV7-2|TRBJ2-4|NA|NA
CASSRRGGLAKNIQYF
TGTGCCAGCAGCCGACGGGGAGGACTAGCCAAAAACATTCAGTACTTC
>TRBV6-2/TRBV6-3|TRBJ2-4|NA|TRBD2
CASSYSMTSGGKNIQYF
TGTGCCAGCAGTTACTCGATGACTAGCGGGGGAAAAAACATTCAGTACTTC
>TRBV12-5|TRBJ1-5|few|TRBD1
CASGLSDRDQPQHF
TGTGCTAGTGGTTTGTCGGACAGGGACCAGCCCCAGCATTTT
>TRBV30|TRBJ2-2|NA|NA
CAWTLGSDTGELFF
TGTGCCTGGACCTTGGGGTCGGACACCGGGGAGCTGTTTTTT
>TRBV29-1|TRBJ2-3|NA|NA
CSVERWEEIDTQYF
TGCAGCGTTGAACGGTGGGAGGAGATTGATACGCAGTATTTT
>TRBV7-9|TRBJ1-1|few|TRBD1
CASSPGTGTEWNTEAFF
TGTGCCAGCAGCCCCGGGACAGGGACGGAGTGGAACACTGAAGCTTTCTTT
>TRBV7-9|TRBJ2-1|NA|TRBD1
CASSFSGTGNEQFF
TGTGCCAGCAGCTTCTCCGGGACAGGGAATGAGCAGTTCTTC
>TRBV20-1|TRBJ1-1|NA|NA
CSARERRSNTEAFF
TGCAGTGCTAGAGAACGACGGTCGAACACTGAAGCTTTCTTT
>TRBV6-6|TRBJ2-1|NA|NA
CASSLSRSYNEQFF
TGTGCCAGCAGTTTAAGCAGATCCTACAATGAGCAGTTCTTC
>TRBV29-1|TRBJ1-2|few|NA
CSVGDNYGYTF
TGCAGCGTTGGGGACAACTATGGCTACACCTTT
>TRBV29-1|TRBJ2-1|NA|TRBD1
CSGGQGAYNEQFF
TGCAGCGGCGGACAGGGGGCCTACAATGAGCAGTTCTTC
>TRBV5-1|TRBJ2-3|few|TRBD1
CASSCTGGQADTQYF
TGCGCCAGCAGCTGCACAGGGGGGCAGGCGGATACGCAGTATTTT
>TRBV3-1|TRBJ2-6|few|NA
CASSLGVGGFSGANVLTF
TGTGCCAGCAGCCTCGGAGTGGGGGGATTCTCTGGGGCCAACGTCCTGACTTTC
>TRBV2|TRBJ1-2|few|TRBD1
CASTTGGRAYGYTF
TGTGCCAGCACAACAGGGGGGCGTGCCTATGGCTACACCTTC
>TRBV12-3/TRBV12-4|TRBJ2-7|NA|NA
CASSLGPPSSYEQYF
TGTGCCAGCAGTTTGGGGCCCCCGAGCTCCTACGAGCAGTACTTC
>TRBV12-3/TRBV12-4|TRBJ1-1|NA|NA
CASRLTFTEAFF
TGTGCCAGCAGACTGACATTCACTGAAGCTTTCTTT
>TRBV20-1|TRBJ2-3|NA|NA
CSAQGGGSLTQYF
TGCAGCGCTCAGGGGGGGGGCTCCCTTACGCAGTATTTT
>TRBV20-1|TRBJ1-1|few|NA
CSASLAMTEAFF
TGCAGTGCTAGTTTGGCGATGACTGAAGCTTTCTTT
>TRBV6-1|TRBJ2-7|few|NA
CASSEVRSYEQYF
TGTGCCAGCAGTGAAGTCAGATCCTACGAGCAGTACTTC
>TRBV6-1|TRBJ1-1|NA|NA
CASRTQGEMNTEAFF
TGTGCCAGCAGGACTCAGGGTGAGATGAACACTGAAGCTTTCTTT
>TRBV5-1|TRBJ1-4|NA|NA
CASSLGVGGTGKLFF
TGCGCCAGCAGCTTGGGCGTCGGGGGAACAGGAAAACTGTTTTTT
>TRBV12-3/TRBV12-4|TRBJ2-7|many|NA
CASSFQGYEQYF
TGTGCCAGCAGTTTTCAAGGCTACGAGCAGTACTTC
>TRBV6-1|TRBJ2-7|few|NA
CASLFGDGSEQYF
TGTGCCAGTCTCTTCGGGGACGGGAGTGAGCAGTACTTC
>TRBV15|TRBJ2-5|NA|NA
CTTSRDVAETQYF
TGTACCACCAGCAGAGATGTAGCAGAGACCCAGTACTTC
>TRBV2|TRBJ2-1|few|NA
CASVVYNEQFF
TGTGCCAGCGTAGTGTACAATGAGCAGTTCTTC
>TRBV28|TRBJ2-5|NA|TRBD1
CASSRQGEGETQYF
TGTGCCAGCAGCCGACAGGGGGAAGGAGAGACCCAGTACTTC
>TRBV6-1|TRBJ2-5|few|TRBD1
CASRTWTLPGQGIETQYF
TGTGCCAGCAGAACGTGGACTTTACCGGGACAGGGGATTGAGACCCAGTACTTC
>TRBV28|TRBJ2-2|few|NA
CASSFSWRGEANTGELFF
TGTGCCAGCAGTTTCTCGTGGAGGGGCGAAGCCAACACCGGGGAGCTGTTTTTT